This T cell receptor (beta chain) was profiled in a study of cytomegalovirus exposure and HLA in healthy donors (dated by TCRdb to between 2016 and 2019). In terms of the full investigation: An earlier analysis of roughly 610 of the donors reported 276 Gb of sequence data and roughly 120 million unique TCR beta sequences obtained from approximately 180 million T cells. An early release covering some 640 HLA-typed donors comprised about 310 gigabases of sequencing data and about 90 million unique TCR sequences. Among the roughly 410 genotyped donors, approximately 81% belonged to the genetic ancestry cluster associated with self-reported Caucasian donors. The study aimed to test whether signatures of past pathogen exposure could be identified by cataloging public T cell receptors. The study profiled the T cell repertoires of 500 to 800 subjects by immunosequencing and related them to cytomegalovirus serostatus. Besides the first cohort of about 730 subjects, a separate validation cohort made up of 120 different subjects was used. High-throughput TCR immunosequencing, statistical association of individual TCRs with disease status, and machine learning were combined to predict cytomegalovirus infection status. To study patterns of TCR occurrence, a later analysis re-analyzed previously published TCR beta repertoires from 550 to 800 donors and added high-resolution HLA genotyping. In the later analysis, no new phenotypic data were used to find candidate immune exposures; instead, reliance was placed on TCR beta sequences and their occurrence across donors. To decide whether each TCR beta V gene segment behaved as functional or pseudogenic, an earlier analysis of several hundred of the donors relied on high-throughput TCR beta sequencing. Donor age, sex, ethnicity and CMV serostatus were collected together with the repertoire data. Genome-wide SNP genotypes for about 65% of the roughly 670 donors were used in a later genetic analysis, which treated that subset as a discovery cohort. All discovery cohort repertoires had been generated on a single sequencing platform. HLA typing included class I and class II loci at four-digit resolution. The number of typed donors differed by locus: about 620-640 for A, B, C, DRB1 and DQB1; 500 to 550 for DQA1; some 610 for DPA1; and roughly 450 for DPB1. Because of strong linkage in the cohort, 4 to 6 DR-DQ haplotypes were treated as single units for association and clustering. Across some 400 genotyped donors of the cohort, an average of approximately 240,000 unique TCR beta nucleotide sequences per donor were sequenced, and around 19% of those sequences were non-productive.

To prepare the library, the immunoSEQ multiplex PCR assay was applied. The multiplex PCR relied on a mix of 60 forward primers for TCR Vbeta segments and 13 reverse primers for TCR Jbeta segments. A multiplex PCR assay on genomic DNA amplified the CDR3 region of rearranged TCR beta genes. Amplified TCR beta libraries were sequenced as 87-base-pair reads on the Illumina HiSeq System. The study's own analysis went as follows. A later analysis counted around 72 million unique TCR beta chains across the roughly 700 repertoires, and 10 million to 11 million of these chains were shared by at least two donors. To remove PCR and sequencing errors, raw reads were error-corrected and collapsed into unique sequences using a nearest-neighbor algorithm that merged closely related sequences. V, D and J gene segments were assigned by aligning CDR3 sequences to IMGT reference sequences. Each retained sequence needed at least a six-nucleotide match to both a V gene segment and a J gene segment. Rearrangements were classified as productive when the CDR3 lacked stop codons and remained in frame with V and J, and all other rearrangements were classified as non-productive. CDR3 was defined by IMGT convention, running from the second conserved V-encoded cysteine to the conserved J-encoded phenylalanine. The earlier analysis of 500 to 600 of the donors excluded sequences that lacked an unambiguous match to a single V gene segment. In an earlier analysis of about 590 of the donors, a V segment was called functional when productive rearrangements were above 56.7%, and segregating when the standard deviation between donors exceeded 5%. A statistical classification framework was developed to diagnose cytomegalovirus status using the catalog of TCR beta chain sequences. A later analysis assigned V and J genes by comparing TCR nucleotide sequences with IMGT/GENE-DB human TR gene sequences. A later analysis assigned CDR3 sequences and most-parsimonious VDJ recombination scenarios with the TCRdist pipeline. In a later analysis, each TCR beta chain was defined by its CDR3 amino acid sequence together with its V-gene family, and reads without a unique V-gene family were excluded. To address suspected cross-contamination and a sequencing artifact, a later analysis removed 450 to 700 highly shared, low-generation-probability nucleotide sequences. For each public chain, a later analysis derived a clonal expansion index from normalized ranks of inferred template counts within each repertoire. In a later analysis, generation probabilities were computed with a VDJ recombination model fitted to out-of-frame rearrangements, and the resulting probabilities were checked against IGoR. In a later analysis, hypergeometric tests were used to score TCR-TCR, TCR-HLA and TCR-CMV co-occurrence, with a repertoire-size bias correction applied to TCR pairs. To estimate false discovery rates, a later analysis permuted the HLA or CMV assignments 20 times. A later analysis grouped co-occurring TCRs with DBSCAN, adding TCRdist sequence similarity when clustering within HLA-allele-positive subsets. Repertoires with fewer than 30,000 or more than 120,000 public chains, plus five repertoires with anomalous nucleotide sharing, were excluded from co-occurrence clustering. In TCRdb, the immuneACCESS table is reduced to in-frame sequences with V and J assigned. These tables do not hold every clone; where another copy was compared, an unresolved V gene accounts for under half, and the others remain unexplained. The V and J calls and clone size were taken over from that table, and D and trimming were inferred from the DNA. This sample has some 100,000 clones in its table, and roughly 80% of those were observed once. 4.5% to 5% of the sample is in the top ten clones.

Spanning cysteine to phenylalanine, the CDR3 consists of 15 amino acids. Of the read, only the CDR3 DNA is kept; its 45 bases are in frame from base 1. V is shortened by 5 bases, J by 9 bases, and the region joining them spans 20 bases. Via the germline V gene, CDR1 is SGHTA and CDR2 FQGTGA. In total, roughly 710 healthy bone marrow donors made up the cohort. Cohort members were all nominally healthy when sampled, although unrecorded immune exposures were likely present. The donor was CMV seropositive and was included in the group of 289 seropositive cohort members. Each donor provided a peripheral blood sample, and peripheral blood mononuclear cells were used for TCR beta sequencing. Genomic DNA was extracted from the blood cell samples with the Qiagen DNeasy Blood Extraction Kit. Study-wide conclusions, independent of this receptor: A later analysis reported that several top co-occurrence clusters appeared linked to parvovirus B19, influenza, CMV and Epstein-Barr virus. Because HLA typing was missing for some donors at each locus, association tests included only the typed subset. A cluster of highly shared sequence variants was judged likely to represent a technical artifact of the sequencing pipeline. Most TCR sequences were observed very rarely across donors, whereas some public TCRs were present in many individuals. A further reported finding was that TCR beta sequences accurately predicted the HLA-A and HLA-B alleles for most subjects in the first cohort. At a false discovery rate of 0.05, a later analysis linked fewer than 20,000 TCR beta sequences to specific HLA alleles. In a later analysis, the rate of TCR association differed among HLA loci, with DRB1 alleles having the most associated TCRs and HLA-C alleles having the fewest. The classifier was reported to diagnose cytomegalovirus status with high specificity and sensitivity in both the original and validation cohorts. Immune exposure information for the cohort was limited to CMV serostatus. Sequencing depth was assumed to be roughly uniform across donors in the presence/absence analyses, though that assumption may not hold. In a later analysis, most CMV-associated TCR beta chains were found to appear HLA-restricted, with HLA associations seemingly driven largely by CMV exposure. In a later genetic analysis, fewer N-insertions in productive TCRs were reported among donors in an Asian-associated ancestry cluster than the roughly 700-donor mean. Correlated functional status among segregating V segments might reflect linkage disequilibrium, but an unknown experimental factor could not be ruled out. The earlier analysis of some 540 of the donors excluded fewer than 20 rarely observed V segments, including chromosome 9 orphons, because counts were too low. The study listed 150 to 200 TCR beta chains as associated with cytomegalovirus. In a later analysis, HLA-associated TCR beta chains were found to be more clonally expanded and to have lower generation probabilities than equally common non-associated chains. Strong co-occurrence of HLA alleles, especially DR and DQ, made assigning TCR associations to individual alleles difficult. An association between a missense DCLRE1C variant and V-gene and J-gene trimming of TCR beta chains was found in a later genetic analysis and replicated in an independent cohort. A few of the identified cytomegalovirus-associated TCR beta chains were confirmed in vitro to be specific for cytomegalovirus antigens. The authors suggested that the approach could potentially be extended to other disease states and immunological phenotypes. Some IMGT-functional V segments, including TRBV6-2 and TRBV6-3, could not be told apart with the 87-base-pair reads, so those segments were excluded. This cohort had only TCR beta chains sequenced, and the lack of alpha or paired-chain data limited which features could be detected. Broadly in line with IMGT annotations, most TCR beta V segments showed up in productive rearrangements about 87% or about 30% of the time in an earlier analysis of 587 of the donors.

Of note for this clone: What antigen it recognizes has not been identified. No clone much larger than this one lies a single base away; base qualities are absent.

Material: PBMCs. This clonotype was sampled from a man aged 50 to 59 in good health and CMV-seropositive. Here the chain combines TRBV7-3 and TRBJ2-1; the D gene lacks a confident call. The CDR3 corresponds to CASSLGRPSVSEQFF. The DNA sequence is TGTGCCAGCAGCCTAGGCCGGCCGTCAGTAAGTGAGCAGTTCTTC.